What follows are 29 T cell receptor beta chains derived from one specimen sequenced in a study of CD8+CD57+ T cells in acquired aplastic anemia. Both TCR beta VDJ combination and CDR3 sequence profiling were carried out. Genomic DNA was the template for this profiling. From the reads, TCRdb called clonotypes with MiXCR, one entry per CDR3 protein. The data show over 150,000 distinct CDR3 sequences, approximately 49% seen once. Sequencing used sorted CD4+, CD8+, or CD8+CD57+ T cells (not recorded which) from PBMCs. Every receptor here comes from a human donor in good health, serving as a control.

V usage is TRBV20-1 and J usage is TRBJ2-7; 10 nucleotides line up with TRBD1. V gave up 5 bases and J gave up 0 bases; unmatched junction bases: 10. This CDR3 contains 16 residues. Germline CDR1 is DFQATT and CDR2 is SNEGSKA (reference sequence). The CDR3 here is CSAWVTGTGVSYEQYF. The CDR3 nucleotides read TGCAGTGCTTGGGTTACCGGGACAGGGGTCTCCTACGAGCAGTACTTC.

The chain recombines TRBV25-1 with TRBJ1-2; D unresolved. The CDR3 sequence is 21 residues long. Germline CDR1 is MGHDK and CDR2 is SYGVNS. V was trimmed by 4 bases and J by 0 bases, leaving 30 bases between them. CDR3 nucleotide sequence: TGTGCCAGCAGTGTCCCTTTTAGAGTGGCTATATTCTTATGTGCTAACTATGGCTACACCTTC. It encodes CASSVPFRVAIFLCANYGYTF.

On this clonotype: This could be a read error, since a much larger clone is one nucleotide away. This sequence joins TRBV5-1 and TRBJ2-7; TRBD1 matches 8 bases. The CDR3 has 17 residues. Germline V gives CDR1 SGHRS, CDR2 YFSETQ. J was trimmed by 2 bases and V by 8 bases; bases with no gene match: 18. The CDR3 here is CASCGTGPLLVAYEQYF. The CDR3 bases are TGCGCCAGTTGCGGGACAGGACCCCTGTTGGTCGCCTACGAGCAGTACTTC. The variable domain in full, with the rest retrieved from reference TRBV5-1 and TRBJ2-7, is KAGVTQTPRYLIKTRGQQVTLSCSPISGHRSVSWYQQTPGQGLQFLFEYFSETQRNKGNFPGRFSGRQFSNSRSEMNVSTLELGDSALYLCASCGTGPLLVAYEQYFGPGTRLTVT.

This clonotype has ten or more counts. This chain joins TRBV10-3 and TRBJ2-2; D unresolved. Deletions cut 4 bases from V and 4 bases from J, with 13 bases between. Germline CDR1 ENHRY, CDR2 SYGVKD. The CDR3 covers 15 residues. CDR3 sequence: CAISASQWATGELFF. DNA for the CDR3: TGTGCCATCAGTGCATCCCAGTGGGCCACCGGGGAGCTGTTTTTT.

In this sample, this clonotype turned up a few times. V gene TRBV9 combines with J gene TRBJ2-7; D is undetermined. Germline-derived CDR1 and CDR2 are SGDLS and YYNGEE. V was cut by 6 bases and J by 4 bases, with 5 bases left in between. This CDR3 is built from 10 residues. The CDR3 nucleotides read TGTGCCAGCACTCATTACGAGCAGTACTTC. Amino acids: CASTHYEQYF.

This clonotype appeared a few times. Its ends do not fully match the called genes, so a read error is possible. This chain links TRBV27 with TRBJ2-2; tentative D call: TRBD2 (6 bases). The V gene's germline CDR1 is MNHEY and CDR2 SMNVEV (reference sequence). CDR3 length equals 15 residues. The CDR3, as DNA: TGTGCCAGCAGTTTAAATGTCGGGTCAGCCGGGGGGCTGTTTTTT. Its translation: CASSLNVGSAGGLFF.

The CDR3 here is CASRALNEAFF. Written as DNA, the CDR3 is TGTGCCAGCAGGGCGTTGAATGAAGCTTTCTTT. This sequence joins TRBV7-8 and TRBJ1-1; D call uncertain. V was clipped by 6 bases and J by 7 bases, with 9 bases between them. There are 11 residues in the CDR3. Per germline, CDR1 SGHVS and CDR2 FQNEAQ.

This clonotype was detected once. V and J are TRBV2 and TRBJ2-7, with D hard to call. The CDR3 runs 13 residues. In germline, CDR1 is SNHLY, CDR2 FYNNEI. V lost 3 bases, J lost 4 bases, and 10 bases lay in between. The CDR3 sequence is CASSEYRSYEQYF. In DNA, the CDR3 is TGTGCCAGCAGTGAGTACCGGTCGTACGAGCAGTACTTC.

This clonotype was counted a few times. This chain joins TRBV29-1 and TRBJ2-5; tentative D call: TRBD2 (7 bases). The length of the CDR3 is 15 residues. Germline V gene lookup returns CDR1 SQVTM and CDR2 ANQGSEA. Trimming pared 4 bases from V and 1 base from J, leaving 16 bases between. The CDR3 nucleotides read TGCAGCGTTGTCGGACTAGGGGGAATCCAAGAGACCCAGTACTTC. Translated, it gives CSVVGLGGIQETQYF.

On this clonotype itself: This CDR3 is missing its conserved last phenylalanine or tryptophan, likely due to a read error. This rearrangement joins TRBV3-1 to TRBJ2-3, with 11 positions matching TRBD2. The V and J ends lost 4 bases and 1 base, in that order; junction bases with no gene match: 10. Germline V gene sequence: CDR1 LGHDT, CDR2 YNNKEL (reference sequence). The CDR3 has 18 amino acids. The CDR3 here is CASSRLAGPASGTDTQYL. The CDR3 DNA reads TGTGCCAGCAGCCGACTAGCGGGGCCCGCCTCAGGCACAGATACGCAGTATCTT.

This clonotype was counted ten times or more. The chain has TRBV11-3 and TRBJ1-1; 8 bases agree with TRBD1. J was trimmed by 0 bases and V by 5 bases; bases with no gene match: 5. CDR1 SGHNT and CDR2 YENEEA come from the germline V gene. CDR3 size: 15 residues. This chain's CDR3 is CASSPGQGMNTEAFF. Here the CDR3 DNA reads TGTGCCAGCAGCCCAGGACAGGGCATGAACACTGAAGCTTTCTTT.

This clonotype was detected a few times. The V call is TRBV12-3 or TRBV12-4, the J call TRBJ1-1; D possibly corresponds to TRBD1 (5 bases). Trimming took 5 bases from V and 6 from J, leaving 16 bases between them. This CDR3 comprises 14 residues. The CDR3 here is CASSLFGGSAEAFF. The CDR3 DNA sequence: TGTGCCAGCAGTCTCTTCGGGGGGAGTGCTGAAGCTTTCTTT.

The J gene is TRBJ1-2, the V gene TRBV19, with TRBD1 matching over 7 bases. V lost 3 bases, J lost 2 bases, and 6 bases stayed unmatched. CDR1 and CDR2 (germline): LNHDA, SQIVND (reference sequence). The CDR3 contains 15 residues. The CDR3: CASSIPGTANYGYTF. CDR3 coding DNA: TGTGCCAGTAGTATCCCCGGGACAGCAAACTATGGCTACACCTTC.

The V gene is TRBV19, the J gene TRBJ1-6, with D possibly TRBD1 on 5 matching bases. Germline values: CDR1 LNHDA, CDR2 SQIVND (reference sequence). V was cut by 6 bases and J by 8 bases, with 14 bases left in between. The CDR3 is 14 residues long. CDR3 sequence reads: CASRIGGLDSPLHF. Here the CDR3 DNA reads TGTGCCAGTAGAATCGGGGGTCTTGATTCACCCCTCCACTTT.

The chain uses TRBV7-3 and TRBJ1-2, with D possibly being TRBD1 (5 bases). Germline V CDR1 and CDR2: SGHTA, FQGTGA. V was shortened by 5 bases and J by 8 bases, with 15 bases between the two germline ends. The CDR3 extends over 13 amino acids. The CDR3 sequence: CASSPGTTGGYTF. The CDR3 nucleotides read TGTGCCAGCAGCCCCGGGACGACGGGGGGCTACACCTTC.

The CDR3 nucleotides read TGTGCCAGCAGCCCTACGGGACACCGGAGGGGAAGCTACACCTTC. Translation: CASSPTGHRRGSYTF. The chain has TRBV7-3 and TRBJ1-2; a weak D match, TRBD1 (6 bases). V dropped 5 bases and J dropped 9 bases, with 22 bases sitting between them. This CDR3 spans 15 amino acids. In germline, CDR1 is SGHTA, CDR2 FQGTGA.

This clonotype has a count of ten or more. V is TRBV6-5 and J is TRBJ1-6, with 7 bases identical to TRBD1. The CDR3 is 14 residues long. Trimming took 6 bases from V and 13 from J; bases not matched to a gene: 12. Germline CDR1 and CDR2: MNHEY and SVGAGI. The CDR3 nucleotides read TGTGCCAGCAGCCCACAGACAGGGACCGGGCCCCTCCACTTT. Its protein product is CASSPQTGTGPLHF.

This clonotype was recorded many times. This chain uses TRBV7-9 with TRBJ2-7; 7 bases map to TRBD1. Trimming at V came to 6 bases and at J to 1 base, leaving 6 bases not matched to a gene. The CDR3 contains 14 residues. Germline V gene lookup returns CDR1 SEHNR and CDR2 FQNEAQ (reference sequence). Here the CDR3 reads CASRPGTESYEQYF. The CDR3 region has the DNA TGTGCCAGCAGACCCGGGACAGAGTCCTACGAGCAGTACTTC.

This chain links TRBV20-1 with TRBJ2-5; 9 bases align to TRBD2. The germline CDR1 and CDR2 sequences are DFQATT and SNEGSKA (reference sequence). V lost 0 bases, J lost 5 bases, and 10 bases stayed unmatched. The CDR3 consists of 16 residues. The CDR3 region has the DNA TGCAGTGCTAGAGATCTACGAGCGGGAGGAGCGGAGACCCAGTACTTC. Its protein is CSARDLRAGGAETQYF.

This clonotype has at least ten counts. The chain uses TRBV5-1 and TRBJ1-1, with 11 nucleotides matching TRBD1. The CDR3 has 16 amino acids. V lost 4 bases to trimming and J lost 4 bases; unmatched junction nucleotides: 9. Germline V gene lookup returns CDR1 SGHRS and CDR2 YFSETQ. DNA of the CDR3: TGCGCCAGCAGCGTGGGGACAGGGGGGTACGGCACTGAAGCTTTCTTT. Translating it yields CASSVGTGGYGTEAFF.

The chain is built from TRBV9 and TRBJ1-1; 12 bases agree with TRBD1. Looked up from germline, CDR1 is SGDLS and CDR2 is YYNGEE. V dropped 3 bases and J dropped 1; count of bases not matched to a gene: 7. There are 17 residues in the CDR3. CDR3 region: CASSGGTGGGSNTEAFF. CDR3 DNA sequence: TGTGCCAGCAGCGGCGGGACAGGGGGCGGGTCGAACACTGAAGCTTTCTTT.

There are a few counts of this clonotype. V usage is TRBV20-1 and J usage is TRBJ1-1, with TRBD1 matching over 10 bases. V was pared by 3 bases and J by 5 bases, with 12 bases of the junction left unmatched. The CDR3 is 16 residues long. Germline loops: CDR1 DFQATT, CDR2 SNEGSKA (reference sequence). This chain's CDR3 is CSARILGWDRGTEAFF. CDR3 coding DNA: TGCAGTGCTAGGATTTTGGGCTGGGACAGGGGAACTGAAGCTTTCTTT.

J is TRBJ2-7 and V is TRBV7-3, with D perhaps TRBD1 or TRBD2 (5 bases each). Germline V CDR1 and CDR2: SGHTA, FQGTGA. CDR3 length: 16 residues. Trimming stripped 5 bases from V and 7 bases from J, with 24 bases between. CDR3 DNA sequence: TGTGCCAGCAGCCCCCTCGGTGGGGGAAACACCGGGGAGCAGTACTTC. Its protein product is CASSPLGGGNTGEQYF.

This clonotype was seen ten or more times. The CDR3 nucleotides are TGTGCCAGCGCTTCCCACCTTCCGGGACAGGGGGCTTTTCAGCCCCAGCATTTT. It specifies CASASHLPGQGAFQPQHF. The chain links TRBV12-3 or TRBV12-4 to TRBJ1-5; 12 nucleotides match TRBD1. The CDR3 runs to 18 residues. The J segment lost 6 bases and the V segment lost 8 bases, leaving 17 bases of the junction unmatched.

In DNA, the CDR3 is TGTGCCAGTTCGAAAACACGCGCCAGCAGCCCGTACTTTAGCGGGGCCTCCTACAATGAGCAGTTCTTC. As protein: CASSKTRASSPYFSGASYNEQFF. The chain has TRBV19 and TRBJ2-1; TRBD2 agrees at 8 bases. The CDR3 contains 23 residues. In germline, CDR1 is LNHDA, CDR2 SQIVND (reference sequence). V was clipped by 8 bases and J by 0 bases; unmatched bases: 30.

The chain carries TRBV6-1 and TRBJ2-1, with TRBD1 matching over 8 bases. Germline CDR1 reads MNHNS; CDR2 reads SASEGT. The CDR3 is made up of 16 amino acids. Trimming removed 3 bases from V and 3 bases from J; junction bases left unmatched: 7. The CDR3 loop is CASSDRGTGGYNEQFF. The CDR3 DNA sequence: TGTGCCAGCAGTGACAGAGGGACAGGAGGCTACAATGAGCAGTTCTTC.

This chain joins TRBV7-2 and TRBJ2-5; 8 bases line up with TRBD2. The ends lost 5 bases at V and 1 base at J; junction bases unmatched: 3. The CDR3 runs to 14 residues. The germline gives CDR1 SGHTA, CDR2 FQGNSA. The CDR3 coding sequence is TGTGCCAGCAGCCGGGGGGGGGGCCAAGAGACCCAGTACTTC. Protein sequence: CASSRGGGQETQYF.

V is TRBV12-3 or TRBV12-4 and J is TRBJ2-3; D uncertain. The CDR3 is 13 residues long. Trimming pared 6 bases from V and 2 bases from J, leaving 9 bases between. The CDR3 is CASRPAATDTQYF. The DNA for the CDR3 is TGTGCCAGCAGACCGGCCGCCACAGATACGCAGTATTTT.

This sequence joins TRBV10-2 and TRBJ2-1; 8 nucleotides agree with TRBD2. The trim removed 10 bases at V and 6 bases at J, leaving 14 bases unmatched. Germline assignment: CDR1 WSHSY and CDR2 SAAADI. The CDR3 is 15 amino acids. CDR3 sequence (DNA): TGCGCCATCAGCCATGGTAGCGGGGCAGCCAATGAGCAGTTCTTC. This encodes CAISHGSGAANEQFF.